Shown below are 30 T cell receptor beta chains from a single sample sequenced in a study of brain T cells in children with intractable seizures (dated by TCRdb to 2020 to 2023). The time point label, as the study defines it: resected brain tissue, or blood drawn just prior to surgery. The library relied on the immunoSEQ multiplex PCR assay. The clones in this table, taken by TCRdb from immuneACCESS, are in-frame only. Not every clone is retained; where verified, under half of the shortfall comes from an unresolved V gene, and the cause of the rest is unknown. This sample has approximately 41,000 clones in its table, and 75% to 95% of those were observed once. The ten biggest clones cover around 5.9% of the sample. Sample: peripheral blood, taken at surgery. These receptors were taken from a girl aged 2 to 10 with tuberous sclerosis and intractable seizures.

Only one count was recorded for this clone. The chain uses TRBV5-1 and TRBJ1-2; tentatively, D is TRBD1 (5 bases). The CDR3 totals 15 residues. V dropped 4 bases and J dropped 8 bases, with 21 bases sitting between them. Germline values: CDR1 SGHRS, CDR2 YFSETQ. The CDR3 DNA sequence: TGCGCCAGCAGCCCGGGAGGAGGGGCCTATGGAGGCTACACCTTC. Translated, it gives CASSPGGGAYGGYTF.

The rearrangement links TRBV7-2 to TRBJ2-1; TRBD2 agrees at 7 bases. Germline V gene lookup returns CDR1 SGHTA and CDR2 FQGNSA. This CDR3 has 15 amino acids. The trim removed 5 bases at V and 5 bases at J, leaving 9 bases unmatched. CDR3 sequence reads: CASSPWPGGDNEQFF. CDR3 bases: TGTGCCAGCAGCCCTTGGCCGGGGGGTGACAATGAGCAGTTCTTC.

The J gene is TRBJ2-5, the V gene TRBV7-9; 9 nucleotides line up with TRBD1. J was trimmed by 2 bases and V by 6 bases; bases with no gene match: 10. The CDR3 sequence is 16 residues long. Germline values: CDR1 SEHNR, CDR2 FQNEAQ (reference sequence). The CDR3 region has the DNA TGTGCCAGCAGACCCCTTCCGGGACAGGGTCAAGAGACCCAGTACTTC. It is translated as CASRPLPGQGQETQYF.

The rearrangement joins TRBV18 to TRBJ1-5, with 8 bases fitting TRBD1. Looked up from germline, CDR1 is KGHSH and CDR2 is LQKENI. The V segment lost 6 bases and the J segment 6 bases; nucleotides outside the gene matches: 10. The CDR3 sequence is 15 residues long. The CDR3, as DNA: TGTGCCAGCTCCCTCGGACAGGGTGGGACTCAGCCCCAGCATTTT. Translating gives CASSLGQGGTQPQHF.

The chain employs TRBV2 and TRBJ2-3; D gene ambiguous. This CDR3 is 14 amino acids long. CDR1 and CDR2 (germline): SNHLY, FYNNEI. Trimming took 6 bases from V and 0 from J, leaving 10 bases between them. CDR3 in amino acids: CASRAQLSTDTQYF. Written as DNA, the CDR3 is TGTGCCAGCAGGGCTCAGCTTAGCACAGATACGCAGTATTTT.

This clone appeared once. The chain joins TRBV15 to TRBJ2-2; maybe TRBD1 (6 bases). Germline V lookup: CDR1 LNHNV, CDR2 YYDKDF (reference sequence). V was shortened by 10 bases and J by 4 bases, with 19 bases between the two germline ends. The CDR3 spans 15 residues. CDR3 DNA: TGTGCCAGCGAAGGGGCAGGGGCTCGCACCGGGGAGCTGTTTTTT. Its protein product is CASEGAGARTGELFF.

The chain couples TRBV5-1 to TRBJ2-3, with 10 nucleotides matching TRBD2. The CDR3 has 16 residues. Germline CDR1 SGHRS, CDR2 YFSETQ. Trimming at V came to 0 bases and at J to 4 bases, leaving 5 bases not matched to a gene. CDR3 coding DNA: TGCGCCAGCAGCTTGGACCTAGCGGGGGCATCAGATACGCAGTATTTT. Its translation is CASSLDLAGASDTQYF.

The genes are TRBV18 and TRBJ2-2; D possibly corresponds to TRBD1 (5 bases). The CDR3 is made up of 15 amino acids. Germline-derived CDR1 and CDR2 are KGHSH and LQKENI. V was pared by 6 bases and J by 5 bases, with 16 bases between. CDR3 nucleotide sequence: TGTGCCAGCTCGGACATTTACGGTGAGACCGGGGAGCTGTTTTTT. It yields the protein CASSDIYGETGELFF.

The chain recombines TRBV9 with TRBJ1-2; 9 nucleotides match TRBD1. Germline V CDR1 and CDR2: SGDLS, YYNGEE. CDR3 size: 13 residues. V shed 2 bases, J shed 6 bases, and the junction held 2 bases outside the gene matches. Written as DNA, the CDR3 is TGTGCCAGCAGCGTTTACAGGGGGCATGGCTACACCTTC. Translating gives CASSVYRGHGYTF.

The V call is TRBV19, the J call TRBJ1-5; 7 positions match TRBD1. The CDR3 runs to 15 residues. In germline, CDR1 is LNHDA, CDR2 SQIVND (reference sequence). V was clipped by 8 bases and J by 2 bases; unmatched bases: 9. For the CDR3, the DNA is TGTGCCAGTGATGTTTGGACAGGCGGCAATCAGCCCCAGCATTTT. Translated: CASDVWTGGNQPQHF.

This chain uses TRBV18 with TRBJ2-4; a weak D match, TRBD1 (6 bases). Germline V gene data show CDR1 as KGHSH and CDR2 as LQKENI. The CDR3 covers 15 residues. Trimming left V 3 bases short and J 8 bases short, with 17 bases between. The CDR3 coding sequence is TGTGCCAGCTCACCCGCCCCCTCCGCAGGGGACATTCAGTACTTC. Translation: CASSPAPSAGDIQYF.

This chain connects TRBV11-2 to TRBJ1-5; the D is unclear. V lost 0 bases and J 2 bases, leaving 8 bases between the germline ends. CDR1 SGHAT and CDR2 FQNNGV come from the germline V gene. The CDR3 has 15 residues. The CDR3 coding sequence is TGTGCCAGCAGCTTAGATTACCAGGGCAATCAGCCCCAGCATTTT. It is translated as CASSLDYQGNQPQHF.

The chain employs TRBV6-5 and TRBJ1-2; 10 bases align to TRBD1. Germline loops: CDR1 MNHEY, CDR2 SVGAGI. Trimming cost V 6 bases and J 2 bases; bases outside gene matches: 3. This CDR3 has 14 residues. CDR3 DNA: TGTGCCAGCAGCCCGGGACAGGGGAACTATGGCTACACCTTC. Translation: CASSPGQGNYGYTF.

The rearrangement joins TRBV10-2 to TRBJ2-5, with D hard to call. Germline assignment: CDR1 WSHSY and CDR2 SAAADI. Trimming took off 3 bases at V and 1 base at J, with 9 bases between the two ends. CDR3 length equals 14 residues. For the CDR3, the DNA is TGCGCCAGCAGTGAATTCGAGCCCCAAGAGACCCAGTACTTC. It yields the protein CASSEFEPQETQYF.

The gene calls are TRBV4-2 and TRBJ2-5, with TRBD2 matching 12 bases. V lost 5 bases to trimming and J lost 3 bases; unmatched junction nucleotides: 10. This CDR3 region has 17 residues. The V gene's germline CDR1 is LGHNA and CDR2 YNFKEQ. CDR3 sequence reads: CASSSPTSGGLKETQYF. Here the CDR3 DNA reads TGTGCCAGCAGCTCCCCGACTAGCGGGGGCCTTAAAGAGACCCAGTACTTC.

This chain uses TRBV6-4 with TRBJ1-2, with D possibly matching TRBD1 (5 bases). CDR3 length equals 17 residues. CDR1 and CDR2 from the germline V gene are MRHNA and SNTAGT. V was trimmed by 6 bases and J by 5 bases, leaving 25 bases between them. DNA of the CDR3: TGTGCCAGCAGCGATCGTAGGGACGGACTAAATGGGTATGGCTACACCTTC. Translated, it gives CASSDRRDGLNGYGYTF.

The CDR3 sequence: CASSLGQVDIEQYF. The DNA for the CDR3 is TGCGCCAGCAGCTTGGGACAGGTTGACATCGAGCAGTACTTC. This chain links TRBV5-1 with TRBJ2-7; TRBD1 might be the D (6 bases). This CDR3 comprises 14 residues. V was trimmed by 0 bases and J by 6 bases, leaving 13 bases between them. The germline CDR1 and CDR2 sequences are SGHRS and YFSETQ. The full variable domain, in which reference TRBV5-1 and TRBJ2-7 provide the parts outside the CDR3, is KAGVTQTPRYLIKTRGQQVTLSCSPISGHRSVSWYQQTPGQGLQFLFEYFSETQRNKGNFPGRFSGRQFSNSRSEMNVSTLELGDSALYLCASSLGQVDIEQYFGPGTRLTVT.

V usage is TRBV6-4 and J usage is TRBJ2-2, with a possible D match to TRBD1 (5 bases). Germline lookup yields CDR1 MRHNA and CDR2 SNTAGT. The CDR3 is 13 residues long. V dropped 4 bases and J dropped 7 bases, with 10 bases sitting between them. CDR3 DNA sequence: TGTGCCAGCAGTGTCAGGGATTTCGGGGAGCTGTTTTTT. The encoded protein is CASSVRDFGELFF.

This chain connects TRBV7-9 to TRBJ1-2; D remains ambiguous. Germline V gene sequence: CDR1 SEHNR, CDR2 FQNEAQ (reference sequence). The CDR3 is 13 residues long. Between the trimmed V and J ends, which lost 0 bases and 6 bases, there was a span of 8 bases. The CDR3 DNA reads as TGTGCCAGCAGCTTAGCGATTGGGGATGGCTACACCTTC. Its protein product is CASSLAIGDGYTF.

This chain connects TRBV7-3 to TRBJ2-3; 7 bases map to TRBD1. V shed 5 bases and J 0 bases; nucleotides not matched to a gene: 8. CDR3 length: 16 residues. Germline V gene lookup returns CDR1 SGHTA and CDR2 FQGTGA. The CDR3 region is CASSIGTVTSTDTQYF. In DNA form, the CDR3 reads TGTGCCAGCAGCATCGGGACAGTTACTAGCACAGATACGCAGTATTTT.

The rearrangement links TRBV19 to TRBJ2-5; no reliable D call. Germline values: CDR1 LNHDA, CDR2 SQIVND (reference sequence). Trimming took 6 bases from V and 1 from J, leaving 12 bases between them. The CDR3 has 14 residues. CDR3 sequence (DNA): TGTGCCAGTAGCTCACAGACATTCCAAGAGACCCAGTACTTC. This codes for CASSSQTFQETQYF. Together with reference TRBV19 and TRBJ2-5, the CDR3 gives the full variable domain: DGGITQSPKYLFRKEGQNVTLSCEQNLNHDAMYWYRQDPGQGLRLIYYSQIVNDFQKGDIAEGYSVSREKKESFPLTVTSAQKNPTAFYLCASSSQTFQETQYFGPGTRLLVL.

The DNA of the CDR3 is TGTGCCAGCAGCCCCCGGACTAGCGGGGGGTATTCCGGGGAGCTGTTTTTT. It yields the protein CASSPRTSGGYSGELFF. This chain connects TRBV7-2 to TRBJ2-2; the match to TRBD2 covers 14 bases. Germline loops: CDR1 SGHTA, CDR2 FQGNSA. The CDR3 contains 17 residues. Germline trimming cut 5 bases from V and 6 bases from J; bases unmatched to any gene: 8. The variable domain in full, with the rest retrieved from reference TRBV7-2 and TRBJ2-2, is GAGVSQSPSNKVTEKGKDVELRCDPISGHTALYWYRQSLGQGLEFLIYFQGNSAPDKSGLPSDRFSAERTGGSVSTLTIQRTQQEDSAVYLCASSPRTSGGYSGELFFGEGSRLTVL.

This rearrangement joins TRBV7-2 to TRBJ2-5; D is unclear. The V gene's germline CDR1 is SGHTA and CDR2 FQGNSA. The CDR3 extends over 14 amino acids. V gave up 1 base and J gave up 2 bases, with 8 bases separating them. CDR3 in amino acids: CASSLEISQETQYF. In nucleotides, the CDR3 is TGTGCCAGCAGCTTAGAAATCAGTCAAGAGACCCAGTACTTC. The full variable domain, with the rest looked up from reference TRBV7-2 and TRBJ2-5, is GAGVSQSPSNKVTEKGKDVELRCDPISGHTALYWYRQSLGQGLEFLIYFQGNSAPDKSGLPSDRFSAERTGGSVSTLTIQRTQQEDSAVYLCASSLEISQETQYFGPGTRLLVL.

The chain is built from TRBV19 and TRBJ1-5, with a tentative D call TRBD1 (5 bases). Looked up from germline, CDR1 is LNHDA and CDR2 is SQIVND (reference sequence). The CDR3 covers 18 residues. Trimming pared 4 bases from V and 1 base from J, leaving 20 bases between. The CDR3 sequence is CASSSGAAFWGSNQPQHF. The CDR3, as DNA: TGTGCCAGTAGTAGTGGGGCTGCCTTCTGGGGGAGCAATCAGCCCCAGCATTTT.

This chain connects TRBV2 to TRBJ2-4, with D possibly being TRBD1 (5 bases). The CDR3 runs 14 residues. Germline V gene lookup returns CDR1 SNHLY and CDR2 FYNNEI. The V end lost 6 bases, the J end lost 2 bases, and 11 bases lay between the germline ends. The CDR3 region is CASRPRESKNIQYF. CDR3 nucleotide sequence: TGTGCCAGCAGGCCCAGGGAATCCAAAAACATTCAGTACTTC.

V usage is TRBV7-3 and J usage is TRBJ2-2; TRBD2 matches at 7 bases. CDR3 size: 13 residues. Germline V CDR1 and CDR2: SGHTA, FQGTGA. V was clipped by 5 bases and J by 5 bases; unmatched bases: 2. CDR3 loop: CASSRGGTGELFF. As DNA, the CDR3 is TGTGCCAGCAGCCGCGGGGGTACCGGGGAGCTGTTTTTT. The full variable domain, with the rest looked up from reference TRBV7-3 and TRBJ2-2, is GAGVSQTPSNKVTEKGKYVELRCDPISGHTALYWYRQSLGQGPEFLIYFQGTGAADDSGLPNDRFFAVRPEGSVSTLKIQRTERGDSAVYLCASSRGGTGELFFGEGSRLTVL.

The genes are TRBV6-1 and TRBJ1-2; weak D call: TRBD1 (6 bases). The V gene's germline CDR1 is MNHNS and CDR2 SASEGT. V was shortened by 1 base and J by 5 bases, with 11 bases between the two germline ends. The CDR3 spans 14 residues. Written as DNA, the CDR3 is TGTGCCAGCAGTGAAGGCGGGACACCATATGGCTACACCTTC. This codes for CASSEGGTPYGYTF.

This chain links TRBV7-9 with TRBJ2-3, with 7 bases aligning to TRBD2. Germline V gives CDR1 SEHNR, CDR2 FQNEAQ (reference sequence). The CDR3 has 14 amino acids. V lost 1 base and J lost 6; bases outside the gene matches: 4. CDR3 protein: CASSLETRGDTQYF. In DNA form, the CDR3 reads TGTGCCAGCAGCTTAGAGACGCGGGGGGATACGCAGTATTTT. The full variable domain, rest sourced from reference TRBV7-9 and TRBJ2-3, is DTGVSQNPRHKITKRGQNVTFRCDPISEHNRLYWYRQTLGQGPEFLTYFQNEAQLEKSRLLSDRFSAERPKGSFSTLEIQRTEQGDSAMYLCASSLETRGDTQYFGPGTRLTVL.

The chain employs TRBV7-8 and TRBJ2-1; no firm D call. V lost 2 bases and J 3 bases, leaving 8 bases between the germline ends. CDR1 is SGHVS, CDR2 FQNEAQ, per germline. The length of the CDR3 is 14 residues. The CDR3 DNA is TGTGCCAGCAGCTTACAGGTAAACTACAATGAGCAGTTCTTC. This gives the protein CASSLQVNYNEQFF.

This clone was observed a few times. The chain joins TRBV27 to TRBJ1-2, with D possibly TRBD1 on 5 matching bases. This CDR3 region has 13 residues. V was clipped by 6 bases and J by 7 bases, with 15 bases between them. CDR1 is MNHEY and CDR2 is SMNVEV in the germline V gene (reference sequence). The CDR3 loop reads CASRTGGGFGYTF. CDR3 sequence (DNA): TGTGCCAGCAGAACCGGGGGAGGATTTGGCTACACCTTC.